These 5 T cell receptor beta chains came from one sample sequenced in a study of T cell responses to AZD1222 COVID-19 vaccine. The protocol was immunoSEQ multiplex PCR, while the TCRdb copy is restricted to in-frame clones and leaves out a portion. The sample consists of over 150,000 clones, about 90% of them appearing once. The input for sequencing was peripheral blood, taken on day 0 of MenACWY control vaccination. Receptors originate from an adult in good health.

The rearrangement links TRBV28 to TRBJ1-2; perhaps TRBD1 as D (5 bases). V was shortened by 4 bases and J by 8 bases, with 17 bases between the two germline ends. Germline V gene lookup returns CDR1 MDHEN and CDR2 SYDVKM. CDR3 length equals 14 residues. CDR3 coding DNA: TGTGCCAGCAGTTGGCCGCGGGGGATCCGCGGCTACACCTTC. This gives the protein CASSWPRGIRGYTF.

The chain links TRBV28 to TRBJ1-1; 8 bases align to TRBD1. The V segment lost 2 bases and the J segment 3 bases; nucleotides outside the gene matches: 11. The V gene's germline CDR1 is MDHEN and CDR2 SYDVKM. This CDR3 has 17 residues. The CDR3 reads CASSLRWQGALDTEAFF. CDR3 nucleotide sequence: TGTGCCAGCAGTTTACGGTGGCAGGGGGCTCTGGACACTGAAGCTTTCTTT.

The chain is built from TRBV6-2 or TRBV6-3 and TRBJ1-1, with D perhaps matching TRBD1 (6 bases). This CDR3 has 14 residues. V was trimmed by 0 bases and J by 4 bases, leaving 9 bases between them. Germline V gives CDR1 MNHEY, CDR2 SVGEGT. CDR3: CASSYSKTGTEAFF. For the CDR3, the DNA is TGTGCCAGCAGTTACTCGAAGACAGGCACTGAAGCTTTCTTT.

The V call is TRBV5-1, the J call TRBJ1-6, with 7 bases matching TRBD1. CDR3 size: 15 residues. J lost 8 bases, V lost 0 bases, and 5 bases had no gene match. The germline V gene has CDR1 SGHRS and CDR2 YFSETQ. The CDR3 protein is CASSLEAGGYSPLHF. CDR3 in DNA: TGCGCCAGCAGCTTGGAGGCAGGGGGGTATTCACCCCTCCACTTT. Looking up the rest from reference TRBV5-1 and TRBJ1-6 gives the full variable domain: KAGVTQTPRYLIKTRGQQVTLSCSPISGHRSVSWYQQTPGQGLQFLFEYFSETQRNKGNFPGRFSGRQFSNSRSEMNVSTLELGDSALYLCASSLEAGGYSPLHFGNGTRLTVT.

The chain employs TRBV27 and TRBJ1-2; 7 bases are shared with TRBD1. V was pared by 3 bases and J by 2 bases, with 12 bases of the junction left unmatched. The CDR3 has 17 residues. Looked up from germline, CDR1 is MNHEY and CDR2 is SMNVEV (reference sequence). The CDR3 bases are TGTGCCAGCAGTTTTGATCGGGGGACAGTCTCGAACTATGGCTACACCTTC. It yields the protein CASSFDRGTVSNYGYTF.